These 15 T cell receptor beta chains share one sample of origin, sequenced in a study of Ad26.COV2.S vaccination and SARS-CoV-2 variants. The treatment is: around 19 received Ad26.COV2.S at low or high dose, single or two shots; about 5 received placebo; per-sample allocation not given. On day 63 after the first injection, vaccine and placebo recipients gave samples. Only in-frame clones appear in the TCRdb table, and some are missing; sequencing was by immunoSEQ multiplex PCR. The sample shows more than 300,000 clones, more than 85% of them seen only once. The specimen was peripheral blood, collected in a trial of Ad26.COV2.S vaccine versus placebo. Receptors were obtained from a person between 18 and 65 years old who received the Ad26.COV2.S COVID-19 vaccine or a placebo.

The V and J genes are TRBV7-3 and TRBJ2-1; TRBD1 matches at 8 bases. V gave up 5 bases and J gave up 5 bases; unmatched junction bases: 8. CDR1 SGHTA and CDR2 FQGTGA come from the germline V gene. CDR3 length equals 15 residues. CDR3 loop: CASSRTGGSDNEQFF. The DNA of the CDR3 is TGTGCCAGCAGCCGAACAGGGGGAAGTGACAATGAGCAGTTCTTC.

The rearrangement links TRBV12-3 or TRBV12-4 to TRBJ1-1, with D possibly TRBD1 on 6 matching bases. The ends were cut back, 5 bases at V and 1 base at J, with 8 bases in the middle. The CDR3 sequence is 13 residues long. CDR3 amino acids: CASSEGGNTEAFF. The DNA for the CDR3 is TGTGCCAGCAGTGAGGGGGGGAACACTGAAGCTTTCTTT.

V usage is TRBV5-4 and J usage is TRBJ2-1, with 8 bases lining up with TRBD2. Germline trimming cut 1 base from V and 7 bases from J; bases unmatched to any gene: 13. The CDR3 has 17 amino acids. Germline values: CDR1 SGHNT, CDR2 YYREEE (reference sequence). For the CDR3, the DNA is TGTGCCAGCAGCTTGTCTGTCGCTAGCGGGTATCCAAATGAGCAGTTCTTC. Translated, it gives CASSLSVASGYPNEQFF.

The rearrangement uses TRBV27 and TRBJ2-1; 13 nucleotides align to TRBD2. This CDR3 has 16 amino acids. V was clipped by 4 bases and J by 5 bases; unmatched bases: 5. In germline, CDR1 is MNHEY, CDR2 SMNVEV (reference sequence). CDR3 coding DNA: TGTGCCAGCAGTTGGACCGGGACTAGCGGGAACAATGAGCAGTTCTTC. Amino acid sequence: CASSWTGTSGNNEQFF.

The rearrangement joins TRBV6-6 to TRBJ1-2, with TRBD1 matching 7 bases. The CDR3 is made up of 15 amino acids. Unmatched junction bases numbered 8, after V lost 2 bases and J lost 5 bases. The germline V gene encodes CDR1 MNHNY and CDR2 SVGAGI (reference sequence). Here the CDR3 DNA reads TGTGCCAGCAGTTACAATCGGGACAGACAATATGGCTACACCTTC. Translation: CASSYNRDRQYGYTF.

The rearrangement uses TRBV6-6 and TRBJ1-6, with TRBD1 matching over 12 bases. CDR1 is MNHNY and CDR2 is SVGAGI in the germline V gene (reference sequence). This CDR3 spans 16 amino acids. V dropped 7 bases and J dropped 7; count of bases not matched to a gene: 8. The CDR3 loop reads CASIGGDRGLNSPLHF. DNA of the CDR3: TGTGCCAGCATTGGGGGGGACAGGGGGCTGAATTCACCCCTCCACTTT.

This clone showed up just once. The genes are TRBV18 and TRBJ1-1, with TRBD1 identical over 10 bases. Looked up from germline, CDR1 is KGHSH and CDR2 is LQKENI. V lost 6 bases and J lost 1; bases outside the gene matches: 11. The CDR3 is made up of 17 amino acids. For the CDR3, the DNA is TGTGCCAGCTCGTGGAGACAGGGGGCCAGAGGGAACACTGAAGCTTTCTTT. Translation: CASSWRQGARGNTEAFF. Full variable domain (missing parts from reference TRBV18 and TRBJ1-1): NAGVMQNPRHLVRRRGQEARLRCSPMKGHSHVYWYRQLPEEGLKFMVYLQKENIIDESGMPKERFSAEFPKEGPSILRIQQVVRGDSAAYFCASSWRQGARGNTEAFFGQGTRLTVV.

This clone showed up just once. The chain links TRBV7-6 to TRBJ2-5; a weak D match, TRBD1 (8 bases). Trimming left V 5 bases short and J 1 base short, with 20 bases between. Per germline, CDR1 SGHVS and CDR2 FNYEAQ. The CDR3 is 17 amino acids. CDR3 sequence reads: CASSALYRGEGQETQYF. CDR3 coding DNA: TGTGCCAGCAGCGCACTCTACAGGGGGGAGGGCCAAGAGACCCAGTACTTC.

The chain is built from TRBV7-8 and TRBJ2-5; D perhaps matches TRBD1 (5 bases). Germline CDR1 SGHVS, CDR2 FQNEAQ. Trimming stripped 2 bases from V and 5 bases from J, with 15 bases between. The CDR3 sequence is 15 residues long. CDR3 bases: TGTGCCAGCAGCTTACACCCAGGGTCTATGGAGACCCAGTACTTC. Protein product: CASSLHPGSMETQYF.

The chain recombines TRBV19 with TRBJ2-6; TRBD2 matches 8 bases. The CDR3 extends over 20 amino acids. J was trimmed by 0 bases and V by 1 base; bases with no gene match: 11. Germline CDR1 is LNHDA and CDR2 is SQIVND (reference sequence). CDR3 bases: TGTGCCAGTAGTATAGCCCCCCAGCGGGGGCCCTCCTCTGGGGCCAACGTCCTGACTTTC. This sequence encodes CASSIAPQRGPSSGANVLTF.

This clone turned up a few times. This chain connects TRBV19 to TRBJ1-3; possible D gene TRBD1, 6 bases. The CDR3 covers 16 residues. V gave up 8 bases and J gave up 2 bases, with 19 bases separating them. Germline assignment: CDR1 LNHDA and CDR2 SQIVND (reference sequence). CDR3 sequence: CASAKDRGPAGNTIYF. The CDR3 DNA follows: TGTGCCAGTGCGAAGGACAGAGGCCCTGCTGGAAACACCATATATTTT.

As for this clone: This same CDR3 is encoded by further DNA sequences in the sample. J is TRBJ2-5 and V is TRBV6-5; no firm D call. The length of the CDR3 is 13 residues. V lost 1 base and J 2 bases, leaving 5 bases between the germline ends. CDR1 is MNHEY, CDR2 SVGAGI, per germline. This CDR3 reads CASSYLGQETQYF. The CDR3 nucleotides read TGTGCCAGCAGTTACTTAGGGCAAGAGACCCAGTACTTC.

This chain links TRBV10-1 with TRBJ2-1; weak D call: TRBD1 (6 bases). Germline V gives CDR1 WNHNN, CDR2 SYGVQD (reference sequence). The CDR3 sequence is 15 residues long. V was clipped by 2 bases and J by 1 base, with 9 bases between them. The CDR3 loop is CASSEARGSYNEQFF. Here the CDR3 DNA reads TGCGCCAGCAGTGAGGCCAGGGGTTCCTACAATGAGCAGTTCTTC.

CDR3 in DNA: TGCGCCAGCAGCCAGGACGGCAAGAATCAAGAGACCCAGTACTTC. Translated, it gives CASSQDGKNQETQYF. The chain combines TRBV4-1 with TRBJ2-5; D ambiguous. This CDR3 contains 15 residues. V shed 3 bases and J shed 2 bases, with 13 bases lying between them. In germline, CDR1 is MGHRA, CDR2 YSYEKL.

In nucleotides, the CDR3 is TGTGCCAGCAGCCAGGGGGCTAGCGGGAGGGATGAGCAGTTCTTC. It translates to CASSQGASGRDEQFF. The genes are TRBV6-4 and TRBJ2-1, with 12 bases matching TRBD2. This CDR3 spans 15 amino acids. CDR1 is MRHNA and CDR2 is SNTAGT in the germline V gene. The J segment lost 8 bases and the V segment lost 6 bases, leaving 8 bases of the junction unmatched.